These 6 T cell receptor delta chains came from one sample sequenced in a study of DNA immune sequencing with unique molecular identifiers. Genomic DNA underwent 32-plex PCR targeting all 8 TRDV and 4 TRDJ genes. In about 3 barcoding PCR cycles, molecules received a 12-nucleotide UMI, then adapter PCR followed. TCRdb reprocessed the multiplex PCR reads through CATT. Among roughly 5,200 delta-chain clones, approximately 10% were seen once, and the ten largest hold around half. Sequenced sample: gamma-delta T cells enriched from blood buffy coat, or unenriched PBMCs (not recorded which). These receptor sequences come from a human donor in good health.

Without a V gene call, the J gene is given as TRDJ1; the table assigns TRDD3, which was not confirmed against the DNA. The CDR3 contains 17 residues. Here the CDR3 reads CALGELRMQQYTDKLIF. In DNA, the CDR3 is TGTGCTCTTGGGGAACTTCGTATGCAGCAGTACACCGATAAACTCATCTTT.

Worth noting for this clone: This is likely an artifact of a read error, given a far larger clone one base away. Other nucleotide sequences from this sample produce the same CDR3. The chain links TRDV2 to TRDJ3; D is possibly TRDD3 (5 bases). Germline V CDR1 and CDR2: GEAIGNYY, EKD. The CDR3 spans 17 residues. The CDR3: CACDTSPPSWDTRQMFF. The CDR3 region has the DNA TGTGCCTGTGACACATCGCCCCCCTCCTGGGACACCAGACAGATGTTTTTC.

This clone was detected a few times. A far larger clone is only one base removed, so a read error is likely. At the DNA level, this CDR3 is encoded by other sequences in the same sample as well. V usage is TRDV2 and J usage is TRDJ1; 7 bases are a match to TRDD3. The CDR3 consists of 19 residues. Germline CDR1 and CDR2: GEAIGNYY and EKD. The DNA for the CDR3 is TGTGCCTGTGACCCCATTACGCCTGGGGGGCCTCCGATCTCCGATAAACTTATCTTT. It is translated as CACDPITPGGPPISDKLIF.

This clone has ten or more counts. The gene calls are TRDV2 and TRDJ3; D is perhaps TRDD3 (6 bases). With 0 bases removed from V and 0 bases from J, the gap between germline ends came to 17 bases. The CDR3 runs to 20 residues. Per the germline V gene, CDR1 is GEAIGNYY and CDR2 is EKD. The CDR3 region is CACDTVWGDPSSWDTRQMFF. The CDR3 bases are TGTGCCTGTGACACCGTTTGGGGGGACCCGAGCTCCTGGGACACCCGACAGATGTTTTTC.

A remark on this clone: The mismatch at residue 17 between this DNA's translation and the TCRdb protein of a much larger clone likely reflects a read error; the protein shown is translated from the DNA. CDR3 in DNA: TGTGCCTGTGACACGGGAAGCCTGGGGGTCGGCTCCTGGGACACCCGACATATGTTTTTC. It translates to CACDTGSLGVGSWDTRHMFF. V and J are TRDV2 and TRDJ3, with 7 bases lining up with TRDD3. The CDR3 runs 20 residues. Per germline, CDR1 GEAIGNYY and CDR2 EKD.

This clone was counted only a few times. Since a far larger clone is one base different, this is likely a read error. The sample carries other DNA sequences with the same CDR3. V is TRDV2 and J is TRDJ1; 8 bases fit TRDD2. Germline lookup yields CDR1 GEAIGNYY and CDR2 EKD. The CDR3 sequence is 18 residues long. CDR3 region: CACDTVGTSYPYTDKLIF. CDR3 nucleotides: TGTGCCTGTGACACCGTGGGGACTTCCTACCCGTACACGGATAAACTCATCTTT.